This passage covers 28 T cell receptor beta chains from one sample sequenced in a study of response to subunit inactivated influenza vaccine. A single record per CDR3 protein comes from TCRdb applying MiXCR to the RT-PCR reads. The table has 860,000 or so distinct CDR3 sequences, over 20% seen once. The material sequenced was PBMCs from blood, taken around 5 days after vaccination. The receptor set was obtained from a man between 50 and 59 years old who received an inactivated influenza vaccine.

On this clonotype itself: One junction end does not reproduce the germline sequence, and a read error may be involved. The CDR3 loop is CPSNSVGGGNQPQHF. The CDR3 nucleotides read TGTCCCAGCAATTCGGTCGGGGGTGGCAATCAGCCCCAGCATTTT. V gene TRBV6-5 combines with J gene TRBJ1-5; tentatively, D is TRBD1 (5 bases). This CDR3 spans 15 amino acids. Germline V gives CDR1 MNHEY, CDR2 SVGAGI.

The chain has TRBV10-3 and TRBJ2-5; D may correspond to TRBD1 or TRBD2 (7 bases each). Trimming removed 2 bases at V and 5 bases at J, with 21 bases between. The CDR3 runs 17 residues. CDR1 and CDR2 from the germline V gene are ENHRY and SYGVKD. The CDR3 DNA reads TGTGCCATCAGTGAGACCACAGGGCGGGGGACAGTCGAGACCCAGTACTTC. Encoded protein: CAISETTGRGTVETQYF.

In its sample, this clonotype was seen many times. The chain joins TRBV12-3 or TRBV12-4 to TRBJ2-1, with TRBD1 matching 10 bases. V trimming: 4 bases; J trimming: 7 bases; junction bases outside the gene matches: 7. The CDR3 has 15 amino acids. As DNA, the CDR3 is TGTGCCAGCAGTTCCCGGGACAGGGGAGGGAATGAGCAGTTCTTC. Amino acid sequence: CASSSRDRGGNEQFF.

In its sample, this clonotype was seen many times. The junction departs from the called germline gene at one end, perhaps through a read error. V and J are TRBV5-1 and TRBJ2-3, with D hard to call. Germline assignment: CDR1 SGHRS and CDR2 YFSETQ. The length of the CDR3 is 12 residues. As DNA, the CDR3 is TGTGCCAGCAGCTTAACCACAGATACGCAGTATTTT. This encodes CASSLTTDTQYF.

This clonotype was seen a handful of times. The rearrangement joins TRBV9 to TRBJ1-4; 9 bases agree with TRBD1. CDR3 size: 15 residues. J lost 4 bases, V lost 4 bases, and 5 bases had no gene match. Germline lookup yields CDR1 SGDLS and CDR2 YYNGEE. DNA for the CDR3: TGTGCCAGCAGCCGGCGGGACAGGGATAATGAAAAACTGTTTTTT. It yields the protein CASSRRDRDNEKLFF.

This clonotype was counted a few times. The V gene is TRBV5-6, the J gene TRBJ2-3, with D tentatively TRBD1 or TRBD2 (6 bases each). Trimming removed 0 bases at V and 4 bases at J, with 21 bases between. This CDR3 spans 18 amino acids. CDR1 SGHDT and CDR2 YYEEEE come from the germline V gene. The CDR3 DNA sequence: TGTGCCAGCAGCTTGGAGGGCATGGTGGGGGGCCCGGCAGATACGCAGTATTTT. This encodes CASSLEGMVGGPADTQYF.

The rearrangement links TRBV28 to TRBJ2-1; TRBD2 is a possible D gene (6 bases). CDR1 and CDR2 (germline): MDHEN, SYDVKM. There are 15 residues in the CDR3. V dropped 5 bases and J dropped 4 bases, with 15 bases sitting between them. The CDR3 here is CASSISGLIYNEQFF. The CDR3 DNA follows: TGTGCCAGCAGTATATCGGGACTGATATACAATGAGCAGTTCTTC. Drawing the rest from reference TRBV28 and TRBJ2-1, the complete variable domain is DVKVTQSSRYLVKRTGEKVFLECVQDMDHENMFWYRQDPGLGLRLIYFSYDVKMKEKGDIPEGYSVSREKKERFSLILESASTNQTSMYLCASSISGLIYNEQFFGPGTRLTVL.

This clonotype was observed a handful of times. The V gene is TRBV6-1, the J gene TRBJ2-5; the D gene is possibly TRBD1 (5 bases). Deletions cut 5 bases from V and 1 base from J, with 11 bases between. There are 14 residues in the CDR3. CDR1 and CDR2 (germline): MNHNS, SASEGT. In nucleotides, the CDR3 is TGTGCCAGCAGTAATAGGGGTTTCCAAGAGACCCAGTACTTC. Its protein is CASSNRGFQETQYF.

The DNA for the CDR3 is TGCGCCAGCAGCTTGGGATCAGGGTTATCCGGGGAGCTGTTTTTT. Translating gives CASSLGSGLSGELFF. The chain carries TRBV5-1 and TRBJ2-2; maybe TRBD1 (5 bases). In germline, CDR1 is SGHRS, CDR2 YFSETQ. Trimming took 0 bases from V and 6 from J, leaving 12 bases between them. The CDR3 length is 15 residues.

The gene calls are TRBV12-3 or TRBV12-4 and TRBJ1-2; perhaps TRBD1 as D (5 bases). V lost 5 bases and J lost 5, with 18 bases in between. This CDR3 is built from 15 residues. CDR3 sequence: CASSGEYRGQYGYTF. The DNA of the CDR3 is TGTGCCAGCAGTGGGGAGTATAGGGGTCAATATGGCTACACCTTC.

This clonotype was seen only a few times. The chain combines TRBV20-1 with TRBJ2-3; 7 positions agree with TRBD2. With V trimmed by 1 base and J by 1 base, 5 bases remained unmatched. Germline lookup yields CDR1 DFQATT and CDR2 SNEGSKA (reference sequence). The CDR3 runs 15 residues. CDR3 amino acids: CSARAGGGGTDTQYF. CDR3 sequence (DNA): TGCAGTGCTAGAGCTGGGGGGGGTGGCACAGATACGCAGTATTTT.

This clonotype was seen more than once but under ten times. This sequence joins TRBV3-1 and TRBJ2-7; D not resolved. The germline V gene encodes CDR1 LGHDT and CDR2 YNNKEL (reference sequence). Trimming took off 0 bases at V and 3 bases at J, with 9 bases between the two ends. This CDR3 has 14 amino acids. This chain's CDR3 is CASSQDKGYYEQYF. The CDR3 DNA reads TGTGCCAGCAGCCAAGATAAAGGGTACTACGAGCAGTACTTC.

In this sample, this clonotype turned up a few times. This rearrangement joins TRBV20-1 to TRBJ2-1; 9 bases agree with TRBD2. CDR1 and CDR2 from the germline V gene are DFQATT and SNEGSKA (reference sequence). After removal of 0 bases from V and 0 bases from J, the junction contained 6 bases not matched to a gene. The CDR3 consists of 17 residues. The CDR3 DNA follows: TGCAGTGCTAGAGATAGCGCGGGAGGGTTCTCCTACAATGAGCAGTTCTTC. It yields the protein CSARDSAGGFSYNEQFF.

This clonotype was observed at least ten times. The chain uses TRBV25-1 and TRBJ2-7; TRBD1 matches 7 bases. The CDR3 has 16 residues. Germline V gene data show CDR1 as MGHDK and CDR2 as SYGVNS. The V gene end was trimmed by 5 bases and the J gene end by 5 bases; junction bases not matched to a gene: 15. DNA of the CDR3: TGTGCCAGCAGTCCCCAAACGGGACAGCAGTTACACGAGCAGTACTTC. Its translation: CASSPQTGQQLHEQYF.

This clonotype was counted between two and nine times. The chain carries TRBV25-1 and TRBJ2-3, with 7 nucleotides matching TRBD1. The CDR3 is 16 amino acids. Per germline, CDR1 MGHDK and CDR2 SYGVNS. V trimming: 3 bases; J trimming: 1 base; junction bases outside the gene matches: 7. Written as DNA, the CDR3 is TGTGCCAGCAGTGAGGGACAGCTAATACGCACAGATACGCAGTATTTT. It yields the protein CASSEGQLIRTDTQYF.

This clonotype was recorded a few times. The gene calls are TRBV7-9 and TRBJ1-6, with unresolved D. The CDR3 covers 13 residues. Deletions cut 5 bases from V and 8 bases from J, with 10 bases between. Germline V gene sequence: CDR1 SEHNR, CDR2 FQNEAQ (reference sequence). This CDR3 reads CASSPGQYSPLHF. CDR3 DNA: TGTGCCAGCAGCCCGGGTCAGTATTCACCCCTCCACTTT.

This clonotype has a handful of counts. The V and J genes are TRBV6-5 and TRBJ2-5, with TRBD2 matching 9 bases. CDR3 length: 15 residues. CDR1 is MNHEY, CDR2 SVGAGI, per germline. J lost 2 bases, V lost 3 bases, and 4 bases had no gene match. In DNA form, the CDR3 reads TGTGCCAGCAGTTATAGCGGGGGTTTACAAGAGACCCAGTACTTC. It codes for CASSYSGGLQETQYF.

The chain joins TRBV3-1 to TRBJ2-7; 7 positions match TRBD2. This CDR3 has 15 amino acids. J gave up 4 bases and V 3 bases, and 9 bases lay outside the gene matches. Looked up from germline, CDR1 is LGHDT and CDR2 is YNNKEL (reference sequence). The CDR3 reads CASSQPSGRQYEQYF. DNA for the CDR3: TGTGCCAGCAGCCAGCCTAGCGGAAGGCAATACGAGCAGTACTTC.

This clonotype occurred a few times. V gene TRBV14 combines with J gene TRBJ2-4; D might be TRBD2 (5 bases). V dropped 0 bases and J dropped 2 bases, with 11 bases sitting between them. CDR1 SGHDN and CDR2 FVKESK come from the germline V gene. CDR3 length: 16 amino acids. The CDR3 loop is CASSQEVARTKNIQYF. In nucleotides, the CDR3 is TGTGCCAGCAGCCAAGAGGTAGCGCGGACCAAAAACATTCAGTACTTC.

The chain combines TRBV12-3 or TRBV12-4 with TRBJ1-4; TRBD1 agrees at 9 bases. The J segment lost 7 bases and the V segment lost 6 bases, leaving 6 bases of the junction unmatched. The CDR3 consists of 14 residues. CDR3 in DNA: TGTGCCAGCAGGTACAGGGGGCAATCTGAAAAACTGTTTTTT. Its protein is CASRYRGQSEKLFF.

V is TRBV3-1 and J is TRBJ2-2; 8 positions agree with TRBD2. The CDR3 is made up of 15 amino acids. Germline-derived CDR1 and CDR2 are LGHDT and YNNKEL (reference sequence). Trimming cost V 3 bases and J 7 bases; bases outside gene matches: 7. The CDR3 DNA sequence: TGTGCCAGCAGCCACTCGGGAGGGCTCAGCGGGGAGCTGTTTTTT. Its protein is CASSHSGGLSGELFF.

V is TRBV18 and J is TRBJ2-7, with 7 bases identical to TRBD1. Germline V gene sequence: CDR1 KGHSH, CDR2 LQKENI. The CDR3 has 14 residues. Losses at the gene ends were 2 bases for V and 2 bases for J; bases not matched to a gene: 3. This CDR3 is CASSPYTGAYEQYF. CDR3 bases: TGTGCCAGCTCACCATACACAGGGGCCTACGAGCAGTACTTC.

This clonotype was recorded a few times. This chain connects TRBV11-1 to TRBJ2-1; D gene unclear. This CDR3 has 13 residues. Germline V CDR1 and CDR2: SGHAT, FQDESV (reference sequence). With 2 bases removed from V and 9 bases from J, the gap between germline ends came to 11 bases. CDR3 sequence reads: CASSLSKYGEQFF. The CDR3 nucleotides are TGTGCCAGCAGCTTAAGCAAGTACGGTGAGCAGTTCTTC.

In this sample, this clonotype turned up a few times. V is TRBV12-3 or TRBV12-4 and J is TRBJ2-4; D remains unclear. The CDR3 runs 16 residues. Trimming cost V 6 bases and J 0 bases, with 15 bases left between them. For the CDR3, the DNA is TGTGCCAGCAGCACCAAGGGCAACTTAGCCAAAAACATTCAGTACTTC. The encoded protein is CASSTKGNLAKNIQYF.

The chain uses TRBV28 and TRBJ2-2; 11 positions match TRBD2. Trimming at V came to 6 bases and at J to 5 bases, leaving 8 bases not matched to a gene. CDR1 and CDR2 from the germline V gene are MDHEN and SYDVKM. CDR3 length: 16 residues. The CDR3 region has the DNA TGTGCCAGCAGGCCCCTAGCGGGAGGAGGGACCGGGGAGCTGTTTTTT. This codes for CASRPLAGGGTGELFF.

This clonotype appeared many times. This sequence joins TRBV7-6 and TRBJ2-3; 10 positions agree with TRBD1. The CDR3 sequence is 15 residues long. Unmatched junction bases numbered 5, after V lost 6 bases and J lost 2 bases. The V gene's germline CDR1 is SGHVS and CDR2 FNYEAQ. The CDR3 here is CASRMTGGLTDTQYF. CDR3 sequence (DNA): TGTGCCAGCAGGATGACAGGGGGCCTCACAGATACGCAGTATTTT.

A few counts support this clonotype. The gene calls are TRBV20-1 and TRBJ2-2; D is ambiguous. V lost 4 bases and J 1 base, leaving 13 bases between the germline ends. The CDR3 has 15 residues. Germline loops: CDR1 DFQATT, CDR2 SNEGSKA (reference sequence). The CDR3 sequence: CSAKASGLNTGELFF. In DNA form, the CDR3 reads TGCAGTGCTAAGGCATCGGGTCTGAACACCGGGGAGCTGTTTTTT.

This rearrangement joins TRBV12-3 or TRBV12-4 to TRBJ1-4, with D possibly matching TRBD1 (5 bases). CDR3 length: 20 residues. Deletions cut 5 bases from V and 4 bases from J, with 29 bases between. The CDR3 sequence: CASSLYRRGEGTAFNEKLFF. In nucleotides, the CDR3 is TGTGCCAGCAGTCTCTACCGACGGGGGGAGGGGACGGCCTTTAATGAAAAACTGTTTTTT.